This T cell receptor beta chain stems from a study of cytotoxic CD8 clonotypes in ibrutinib-treated CLL. Looking at the study overall: Among the samples, the mean was approximately 250,000 productive templates and some 100,000 productive rearrangements.

Method: immunoSEQ multiplex PCR; TCRdb's copy keeps in-frame clones and lacks some. The sample has about 140,000 clones, about 91% seen once. Trimming removed 4 bases at V and 0 bases at J, with 12 bases between. The CDR3 has 16 residues. Looked up from germline, CDR1 is LGHNA and CDR2 is YNFKEQ. Study-level results: Different sampling times were used for sustained-remission and progressing patients.

Regarding this clone: Its antigen is undetermined.

The sequence was obtained from a human donor with chronic lymphocytic leukemia. The V and J genes are TRBV4-2 and TRBJ2-2, with D tentatively TRBD2 (6 bases). The specimen was PBMCs, collected after 12 months of ibrutinib treatment. The CDR3 sequence: CASSLQRLANTGELFF. DNA for the CDR3: TGTGCCAGCAGCCTGCAGAGACTAGCGAACACCGGGGAGCTGTTTTTT.